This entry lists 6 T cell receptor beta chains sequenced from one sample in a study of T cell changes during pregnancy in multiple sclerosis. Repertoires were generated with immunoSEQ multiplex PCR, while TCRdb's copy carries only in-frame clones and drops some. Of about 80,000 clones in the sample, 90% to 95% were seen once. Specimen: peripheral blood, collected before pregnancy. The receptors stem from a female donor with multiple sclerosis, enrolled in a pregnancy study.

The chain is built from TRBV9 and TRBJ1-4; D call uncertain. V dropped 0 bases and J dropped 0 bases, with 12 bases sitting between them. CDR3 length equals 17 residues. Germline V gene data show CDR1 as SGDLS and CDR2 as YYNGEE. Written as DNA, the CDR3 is TGTGCCAGCAGCGTAGACAGCACTCTTGCAACTAATGAAAAACTGTTTTTT. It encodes CASSVDSTLATNEKLFF.

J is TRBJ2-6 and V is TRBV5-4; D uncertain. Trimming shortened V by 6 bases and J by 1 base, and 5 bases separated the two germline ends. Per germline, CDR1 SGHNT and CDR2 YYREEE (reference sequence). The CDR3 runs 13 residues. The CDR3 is CASTPSGANVLTF. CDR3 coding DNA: TGTGCCAGCACCCCGTCTGGGGCCAACGTCCTGACTTTC.

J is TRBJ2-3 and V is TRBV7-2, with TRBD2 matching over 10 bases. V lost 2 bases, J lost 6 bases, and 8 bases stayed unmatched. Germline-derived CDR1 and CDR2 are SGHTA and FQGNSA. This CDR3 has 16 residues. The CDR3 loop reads CASSLLSSGRADTQYF. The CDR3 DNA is TGTGCCAGCAGCTTATTGTCGAGCGGGAGGGCCGATACGCAGTATTTT.

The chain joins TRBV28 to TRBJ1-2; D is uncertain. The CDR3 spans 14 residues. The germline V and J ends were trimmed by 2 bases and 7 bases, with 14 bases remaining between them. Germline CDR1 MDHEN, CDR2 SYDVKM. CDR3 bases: TGTGCCAGCAGTTTAGATCCTGCGGGGTTTGGCTACACCTTC. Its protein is CASSLDPAGFGYTF.

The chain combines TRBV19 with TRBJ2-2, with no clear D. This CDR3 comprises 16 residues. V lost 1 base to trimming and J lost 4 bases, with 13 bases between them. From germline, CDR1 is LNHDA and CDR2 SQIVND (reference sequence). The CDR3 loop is CASSIARVLFTGELFF. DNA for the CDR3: TGTGCCAGTAGTATAGCTCGGGTCCTCTTCACCGGGGAGCTGTTTTTT.

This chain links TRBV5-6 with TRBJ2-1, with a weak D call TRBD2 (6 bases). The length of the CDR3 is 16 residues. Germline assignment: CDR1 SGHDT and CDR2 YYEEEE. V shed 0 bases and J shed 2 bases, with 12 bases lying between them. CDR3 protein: CASSLAASAPYNEQFF. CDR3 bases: TGTGCCAGCAGCTTGGCGGCTAGCGCGCCCTACAATGAGCAGTTCTTC.